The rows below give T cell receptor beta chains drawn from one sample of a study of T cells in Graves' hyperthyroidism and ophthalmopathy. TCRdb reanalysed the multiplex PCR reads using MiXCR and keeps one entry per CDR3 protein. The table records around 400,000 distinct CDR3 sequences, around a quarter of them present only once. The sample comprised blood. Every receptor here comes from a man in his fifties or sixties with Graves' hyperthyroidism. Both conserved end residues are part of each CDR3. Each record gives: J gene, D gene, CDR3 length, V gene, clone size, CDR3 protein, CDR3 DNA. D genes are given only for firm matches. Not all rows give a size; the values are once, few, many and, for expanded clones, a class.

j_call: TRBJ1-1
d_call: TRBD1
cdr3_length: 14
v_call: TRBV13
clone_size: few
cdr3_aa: CASSLQGSYTEAFF
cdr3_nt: TGTGCCAGCAGCCTACAGGGGTCGTACACTGAAGCTTTCTTT

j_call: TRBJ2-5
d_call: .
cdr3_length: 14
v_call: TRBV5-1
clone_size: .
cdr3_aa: CASRSGRQVETQYF
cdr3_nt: TGCGCCAGCAGAAGTGGGAGGCAGGTCGAGACCCAGTACTTC

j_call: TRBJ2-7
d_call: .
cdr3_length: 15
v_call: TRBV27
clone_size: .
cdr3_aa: CASSFKGGPSYEQYF
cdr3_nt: TGTGCCAGCAGCTTTAAGGGGGGACCTTCCTACGAGCAGTACTTC

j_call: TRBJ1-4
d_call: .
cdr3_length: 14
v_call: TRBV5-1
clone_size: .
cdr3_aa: CASSLLQDNEKLFF
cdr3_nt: TGCGCCAGCAGCTTGTTACAGGATAATGAAAAACTGTTTTTT

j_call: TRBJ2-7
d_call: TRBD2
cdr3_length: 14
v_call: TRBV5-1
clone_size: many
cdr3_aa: CASSRLAGQKEQYF
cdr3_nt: TGCGCCAGCAGCAGACTAGCGGGACAAAAGGAGCAGTACTTC

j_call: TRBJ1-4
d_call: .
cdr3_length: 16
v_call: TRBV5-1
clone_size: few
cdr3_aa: CASSLGPGRSNEKLFF
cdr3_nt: TGCGCCAGCAGCTTGGGACCGGGACGGAGTAATGAAAAACTGTTTTTT

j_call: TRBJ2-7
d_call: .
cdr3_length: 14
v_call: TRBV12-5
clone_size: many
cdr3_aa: CASGLVGLSGEQYF
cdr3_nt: TGTGCTAGTGGTTTGGTTGGACTGTCGGGAGAGCAGTACTTC

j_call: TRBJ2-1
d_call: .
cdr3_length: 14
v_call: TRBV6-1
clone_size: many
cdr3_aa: CASSFSSTTSEQFF
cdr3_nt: TGTGCCAGCAGTTTTAGCTCAACGACAAGTGAGCAGTTCTTC

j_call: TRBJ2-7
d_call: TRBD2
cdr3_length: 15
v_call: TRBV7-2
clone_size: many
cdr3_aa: CASSATTGTSGTQYF
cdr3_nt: TGTGCCAGCAGCGCGACAACCGGGACTAGCGGGACGCAGTACTTC

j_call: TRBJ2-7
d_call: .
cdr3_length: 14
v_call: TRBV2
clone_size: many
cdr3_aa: CASSEDRPLYEQYF
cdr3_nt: TGTGCCAGCAGTGAAGACAGGCCCCTCTACGAGCAGTACTTC

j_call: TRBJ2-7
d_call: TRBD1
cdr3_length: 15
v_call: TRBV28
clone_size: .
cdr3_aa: CASSVQGARSYEQYF
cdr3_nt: TGTGCCAGCAGTGTCCAGGGGGCACGCTCCTACGAGCAGTACTTC

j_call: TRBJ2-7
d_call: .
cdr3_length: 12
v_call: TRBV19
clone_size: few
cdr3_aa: CASSIARGEQYF
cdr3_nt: TGTGCCAGTAGTATAGCCCGCGGCGAGCAGTACTTC

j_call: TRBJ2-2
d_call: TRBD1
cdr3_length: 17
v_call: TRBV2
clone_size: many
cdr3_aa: CASSSGQEPPNTGELFF
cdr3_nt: TGTGCCAGCAGTTCAGGACAGGAGCCTCCGAACACCGGGGAGCTGTTTTTT

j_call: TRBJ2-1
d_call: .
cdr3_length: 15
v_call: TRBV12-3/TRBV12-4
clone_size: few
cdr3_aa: CASSFDSSSYNEQFF
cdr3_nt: TGTGCCAGCAGTTTTGACTCGAGCTCCTACAATGAGCAGTTCTTC

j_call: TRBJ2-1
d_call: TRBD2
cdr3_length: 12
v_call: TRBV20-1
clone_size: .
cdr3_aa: CSGEGLSNEQFF
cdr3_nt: TGCAGTGGGGAGGGTCTGAGCAATGAGCAGTTCTTC

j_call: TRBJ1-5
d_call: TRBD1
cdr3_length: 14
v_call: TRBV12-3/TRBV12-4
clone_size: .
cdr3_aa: CASSPGQGPQPQHF
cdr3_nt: TGTGCCAGCAGCCCGGGACAGGGGCCTCAGCCCCAGCATTTT

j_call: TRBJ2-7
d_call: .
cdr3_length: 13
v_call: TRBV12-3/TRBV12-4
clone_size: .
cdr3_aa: CASSSGQNYEQYF
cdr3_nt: TGTGCCAGCAGTTCTGGACAGAACTACGAGCAGTACTTC

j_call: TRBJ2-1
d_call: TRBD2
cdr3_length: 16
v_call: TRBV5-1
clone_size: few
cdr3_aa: CASSLGGLAGLSEQFF
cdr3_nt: TGCGCCAGCAGCCTGGGCGGACTAGCGGGACTGAGTGAGCAGTTCTTC

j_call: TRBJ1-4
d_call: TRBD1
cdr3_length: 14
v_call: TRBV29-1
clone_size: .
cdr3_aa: CSVVTGVSNEKLFF
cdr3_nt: TGCAGCGTAGTGACAGGGGTCTCTAATGAAAAACTGTTTTTT

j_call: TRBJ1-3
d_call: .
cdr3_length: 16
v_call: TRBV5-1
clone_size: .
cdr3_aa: CASSSGRQDSGNTIYF
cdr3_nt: TGCGCCAGCAGCTCGGGACGGCAGGACTCTGGAAACACCATATATTTT

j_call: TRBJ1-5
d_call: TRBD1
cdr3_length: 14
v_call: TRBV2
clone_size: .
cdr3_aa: CASSWTGHNQPQHF
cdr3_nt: TGTGCCAGCAGCTGGACAGGGCACAATCAGCCCCAGCATTTT

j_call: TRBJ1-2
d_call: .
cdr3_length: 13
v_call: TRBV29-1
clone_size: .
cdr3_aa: CSVGGTGLGGYTF
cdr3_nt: TGCAGCGTTGGAGGAACAGGGCTTGGCGGCTACACCTTC

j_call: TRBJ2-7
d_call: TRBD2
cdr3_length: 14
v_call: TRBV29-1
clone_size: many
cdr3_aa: CSVLGLAGKYEQYF
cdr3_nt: TGCAGCGTCCTGGGACTAGCGGGAAAATACGAGCAGTACTTC

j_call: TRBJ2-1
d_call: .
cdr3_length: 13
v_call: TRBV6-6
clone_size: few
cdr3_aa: CASSHSPGNEQFF
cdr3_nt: TGTGCCAGCAGTCACTCGCCGGGGAATGAGCAGTTCTTC

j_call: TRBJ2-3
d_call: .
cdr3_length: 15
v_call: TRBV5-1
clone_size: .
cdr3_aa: CASSMSGTSTDTQYF
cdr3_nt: TGCGCCAGCAGCATGAGCGGAACTAGCACAGATACGCAGTATTTT

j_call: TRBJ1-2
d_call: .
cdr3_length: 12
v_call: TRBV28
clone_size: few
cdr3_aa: CASSFAGALPTF
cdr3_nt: TGTGCCAGCAGTTTTGCAGGGGCCCTCCCCACCTTC

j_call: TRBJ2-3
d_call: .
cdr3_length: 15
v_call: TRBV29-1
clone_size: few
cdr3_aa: CSVEDPRQRADTQYF
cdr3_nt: TGCAGCGTTGAAGACCCGCGACAAAGGGCAGATACGCAGTATTTT

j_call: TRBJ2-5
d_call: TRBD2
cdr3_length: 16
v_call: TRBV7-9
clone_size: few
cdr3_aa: CASSLQGLAGAETQYF
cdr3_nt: TGTGCCAGCAGCTTACAGGGACTAGCGGGAGCGGAGACCCAGTACTTC